One T cell receptor beta chain is described in this entry. The target antigen is unknown. These data come from a study of response to subunit inactivated influenza vaccine. MiXCR, run by TCRdb on the RT-PCR reads, gives a single entry per CDR3 protein. The table shows around 160,000 distinct CDR3 sequences, with 11% occurring only once. Germline CDR1 is KGHSH and CDR2 is LQKENI. J lost 6 bases, V lost 2 bases, and 9 bases had no gene match. The CDR3 has 15 amino acids. Whole-study findings and limits: Authors proposed each seasonal influenza vaccination draws in few new T cells.

The chain is built from TRBV18 and TRBJ2-7; TRBD1 matches at 8 bases. This receptor was obtained from a man between 45 and 60 years old who received an inactivated influenza vaccine. The sample in question was non-naive T cells sorted from PBMCs, obtained 45 days after vaccination. CDR3 protein: CASSPVGQGAGEQYF. CDR3 DNA: TGTGCCAGCTCACCAGTGGGGCAGGGGGCAGGCGAGCAGTACTTC.